This T cell receptor (beta chain) was sequenced in a study of cytomegalovirus exposure and HLA in healthy donors. Background on the study: Within an early data release were roughly 83 million unique TCRs drawn from HLA-typed donors.

Though probably carrying unrecorded immune exposures, donors were nominally healthy at sampling. The PCR contained 60 Vbeta and 13 Jbeta primers. Clones were read by immunoSEQ multiplex PCR, and TCRdb kept only the in-frame ones, dropping some. This repertoire includes around 100,000 clones. The CDR3 loop spans 14 amino acids. The germline CDR1 and CDR2 sequences are SGHKS and YYEKEE (reference sequence). V was clipped by 3 bases and J by 8 bases; unmatched bases: 4. This chain uses TRBV5-5 with TRBJ1-6; 8 nucleotides match TRBD1. This TCR came from a man between 25 and 39 years old in good health and CMV-seronegative. Sequenced material: PBMCs. DNA of the CDR3: TGTGCCAGCAGCTCAACAGGGGGGGATTCACCCCTCCACTTT. This gives the protein CASSSTGGDSPLHF.